The 27 T cell receptor beta chains presented below share a single source sample, sequenced in a study of blood T cell repertoires in COVID-19. Produced via immunoSEQ multiplex PCR; TCRdb's table is partial and in-frame only. The sample records around 25,000 clones, under 85% being singletons. The sample comprised peripheral blood. These receptors all come from a man aged 45 to 65 with COVID-19, enrolled during active disease.

This clone was detected only a few times. CDR3 in amino acids: CASSRRALDYGYTF. In DNA form, the CDR3 reads TGCGCCAGCAGTCGCAGGGCCCTCGACTATGGCTACACCTTC. This sequence joins TRBV5-1 and TRBJ1-2; a weak D match, TRBD1 (5 bases). CDR1 is SGHRS and CDR2 is YFSETQ in the germline V gene. The CDR3 is made up of 14 amino acids. The V end lost 5 bases, the J end lost 3 bases, and 14 bases lay between the germline ends.

The chain joins TRBV28 to TRBJ2-1; 12 nucleotides match TRBD2. V lost 1 base and J lost 13; bases outside the gene matches: 11. CDR1 and CDR2 from the germline V gene are MDHEN and SYDVKM. CDR3 size: 16 residues. The CDR3 region has the DNA TGTGCCAGCAGTTTATTTAGGACTAGCGGGACCCGGCAACAGTTCTTC. It specifies CASSLFRTSGTRQQFF.

The chain is built from TRBV7-8 and TRBJ2-2, with D uncertain. CDR3 length: 17 residues. Germline lookup yields CDR1 SGHVS and CDR2 FQNEAQ. Trimming took off 5 bases at V and 3 bases at J, with 19 bases between the two ends. This CDR3 reads CASSLNQASIDTGELFF. CDR3 bases: TGTGCCAGCAGCCTAAATCAGGCATCGATAGACACCGGGGAGCTGTTTTTT.

This clone was detected a few times. V is TRBV6-5 and J is TRBJ1-2; 7 bases agree with TRBD1. Germline-derived CDR1 and CDR2 are MNHEY and SVGAGI. The CDR3 contains 15 residues. The ends lost 6 bases at V and 4 bases at J; junction bases unmatched: 11. The CDR3 DNA reads as TGTGCCAGCAGACCGGGCAGGGGGGCTACCTATGGCTACACCTTC. It codes for CASRPGRGATYGYTF.

The CDR3 sequence: CASSFSPGGDGYTF. The DNA of the CDR3 is TGCGCCAGCAGCTTTTCCCCAGGGGGTGATGGCTACACCTTC. This chain joins TRBV5-1 and TRBJ1-2; 7 nucleotides agree with TRBD1. V was clipped by 2 bases and J by 6 bases; unmatched bases: 7. The CDR3 extends over 14 amino acids. The germline V gene has CDR1 SGHRS and CDR2 YFSETQ.

The V call is TRBV2, the J call TRBJ1-5, with 8 bases that match TRBD1. V lost 5 bases and J lost 2; bases outside the gene matches: 5. Germline V gene sequence: CDR1 SNHLY, CDR2 FYNNEI. The CDR3 runs to 15 residues. CDR3 DNA sequence: TGTGCCAGCAGTCGACAGGGGAAGGGCAATCAGCCCCAGCATTTT. This gives the protein CASSRQGKGNQPQHF. Based on the CDR3 plus reference TRBV2 and TRBJ1-5, the full variable domain is EPEVTQTPSHQVTQMGQEVILRCVPISNHLYFYWYRQILGQKVEFLVSFYNNEISEKSEIFDDQFSVERPDGSNFTLKIRSTKLEDSAMYFCASSRQGKGNQPQHFGDGTRLSIL.

The chain joins TRBV24-1 to TRBJ2-5; tentative D call: TRBD1 (8 bases). The CDR3 runs to 14 residues. Germline values: CDR1 KGHDR, CDR2 SFDVKD. V lost 7 bases and J 4 bases, leaving 15 bases between the germline ends. The CDR3 loop is CATRKTGEGETQYF. CDR3 bases: TGTGCCACCAGGAAGACAGGGGAGGGAGAGACCCAGTACTTC.

The chain carries TRBV11-3 and TRBJ2-7; tentative D call: TRBD1 (7 bases). Trimming took off 3 bases at V and 4 bases at J, with 13 bases between the two ends. This CDR3 is built from 14 residues. Germline loops: CDR1 SGHNT, CDR2 YENEEA. Here the CDR3 DNA reads TGTGCCAGCAGCTTGGGGGCAGGGGGGTACGAGCAGTACTTC. This translates into CASSLGAGGYEQYF.

This clone is termed medium-sized. The rearrangement joins TRBV19 to TRBJ1-3; TRBD1 is a possible D gene (5 bases). V lost 3 bases and J 2 bases, leaving 11 bases between the germline ends. This CDR3 region has 15 residues. Germline CDR1 is LNHDA and CDR2 is SQIVND (reference sequence). This CDR3 reads CASSISRATGNTIYF. Written as DNA, the CDR3 is TGTGCCAGTAGTATCAGCAGGGCTACTGGAAACACCATATATTTT.

The chain links TRBV11-3 to TRBJ2-5; 8 bases match TRBD1. V lost 1 base and J lost 1; bases outside the gene matches: 5. Germline V gives CDR1 SGHNT, CDR2 YENEEA. The CDR3 has 16 residues. The CDR3 reads CASSLGGQGSQETQYF. CDR3 bases: TGTGCCAGCAGCTTAGGTGGACAGGGTTCCCAAGAGACCCAGTACTTC.

The chain recombines TRBV19 with TRBJ2-1; D remains ambiguous. The CDR3 spans 13 residues. CDR1 is LNHDA and CDR2 is SQIVND in the germline V gene (reference sequence). Trimming shortened V by 1 base and J by 4 bases, and 5 bases separated the two germline ends. The CDR3 here is CASSIGPYNEQFF. Written as DNA, the CDR3 is TGTGCCAGTAGTATAGGGCCTTACAATGAGCAGTTCTTC.

The rearrangement uses TRBV2 and TRBJ2-2; TRBD2 agrees at 9 bases. The CDR3 is made up of 15 amino acids. Germline CDR1 is SNHLY and CDR2 is FYNNEI. V lost 5 bases to trimming and J lost 6 bases; unmatched junction nucleotides: 7. CDR3 nucleotides: TGTGCCAGCAGTCCCAGACTAGCGGATTCCGGGGAGCTGTTTTTT. This gives the protein CASSPRLADSGELFF.

This clone was seen only a few times. J is TRBJ2-7 and V is TRBV19; TRBD1 agrees at 8 bases. V dropped 5 bases and J dropped 2; count of bases not matched to a gene: 11. The CDR3 is made up of 16 amino acids. CDR1 is LNHDA, CDR2 SQIVND, per germline (reference sequence). The CDR3 DNA sequence: TGTGCCAGTAGTCGATCCCAGGGGGCCCTGCCCTACGAGCAGTACTTC. Residues: CASSRSQGALPYEQYF.

V and J are TRBV4-1 and TRBJ1-1; TRBD1 might be the D (6 bases). Germline V CDR1 and CDR2: MGHRA, YSYEKL. Trimming cost V 6 bases and J 0 bases, with 11 bases left between them. The length of the CDR3 is 14 residues. In DNA, the CDR3 is TGCGCCAGCAGGGGTAGGACAGTGAACACTGAAGCTTTCTTT. Its protein is CASRGRTVNTEAFF.

This CDR3 is CASMTGLAASYNEQFF. CDR3 DNA: TGCGCCAGCATGACGGGACTAGCGGCATCCTACAATGAGCAGTTCTTC. The chain employs TRBV10-2 and TRBJ2-1; 11 nucleotides line up with TRBD2. Per the germline V gene, CDR1 is WSHSY and CDR2 is SAAADI. CDR3 length: 16 amino acids. V gave up 7 bases and J gave up 1 base; unmatched junction bases: 6.

V usage is TRBV3-1 (or the pseudogene TRBV3-2) and J usage is TRBJ1-1; weak D call: TRBD1 (5 bases). Trimming pared 2 bases from V and 4 bases from J, leaving 11 bases between. In germline, CDR1 is LGHDT, CDR2 YNNKEL (reference sequence). The CDR3 has 14 residues. The CDR3 nucleotides are TGTGCCAGCAGCCAATACGGGGGGGGCACTGAAGCTTTCTTT. This codes for CASSQYGGGTEAFF.

The chain carries TRBV28 and TRBJ1-2, with 12 bases lining up with TRBD1. CDR3 length equals 16 residues. The V gene's germline CDR1 is MDHEN and CDR2 SYDVKM. V trimming: 6 bases; J trimming: 3 bases; junction bases outside the gene matches: 8. CDR3 residues: CASSIPGQGADYGYTF. In DNA form, the CDR3 reads TGTGCCAGCAGCATCCCGGGACAGGGGGCGGACTATGGCTACACCTTC.

This clone was counted a few times. The V gene is TRBV28, the J gene TRBJ1-1; D is unresolved. V was cut by 6 bases and J by 8 bases, with 10 bases left in between. The length of the CDR3 is 11 residues. Germline CDR1 reads MDHEN; CDR2 reads SYDVKM. The chain's CDR3 is CASSLHYEAFF. The CDR3 DNA sequence: TGTGCCAGCAGCCTACACTACGAAGCTTTCTTT.

The rearrangement links TRBV19 to TRBJ1-1; D call uncertain. Trimming removed 3 bases from V and 5 bases from J, with 7 bases in between. CDR3 length: 12 residues. Per germline, CDR1 LNHDA and CDR2 SQIVND (reference sequence). CDR3 DNA sequence: TGTGCCAGTAGTATGGGCTGGACTGAAGCTTTCTTT. It translates to CASSMGWTEAFF.

DNA for the CDR3: TGTGCCGGCGGACAGGGTAACTCTGGAAACACCATATATTTT. The encoded protein is CAGGQGNSGNTIYF. This chain links TRBV2 with TRBJ1-3; TRBD1 matches at 8 bases. CDR3 length: 14 residues. The germline V gene encodes CDR1 SNHLY and CDR2 FYNNEI. The J segment lost 0 bases and the V segment lost 11 bases, leaving 6 bases of the junction unmatched.

The rearrangement joins TRBV18 to TRBJ1-2; D perhaps matches TRBD1 (6 bases). With 2 bases removed from V and 10 bases from J, the gap between germline ends came to 11 bases. CDR1 and CDR2 (germline): KGHSH, LQKENI. The CDR3 extends over 12 amino acids. CDR3 protein: CASSPTGLDYTF. CDR3 nucleotide sequence: TGTGCCAGCTCACCAACAGGGTTGGACTACACCTTC.

CDR3 in DNA: TGTGCCAGCAGCTTGAGCCAGGGGGGTTACTACGAGCAGTACTTC. Translation gives CASSLSQGGYYEQYF. This rearrangement joins TRBV5-5 to TRBJ2-7; perhaps TRBD1 as D (7 bases). Germline values: CDR1 SGHKS, CDR2 YYEKEE (reference sequence). The V gene lost 1 base and the J gene lost 3 bases, with 14 bases spanning the gap. The CDR3 runs to 15 residues.

About this clone: Additional DNA sequences in this sample encode the identical CDR3. The J gene is TRBJ2-7, the V gene TRBV21-1; TRBD2 was called by the table and not checked on the DNA. TRBV21-1 is an annotated pseudogene. The CDR3 is made up of 18 amino acids. The CDR3, as DNA: TGTGCCAGCAGCAAAGGGAGACTAGCGGGAGCTAGGGCCTACGAGCAGTACTTC. This translates into CASSKGRLAGARAYEQYF.

This chain links TRBV11-3 with TRBJ2-7; 8 bases fit TRBD1. V dropped 4 bases and J dropped 3; count of bases not matched to a gene: 5. This CDR3 is 14 amino acids long. Germline V lookup: CDR1 SGHNT, CDR2 YENEEA. The CDR3 DNA reads TGTGCCAGCAGCTCCGGGACAGGACTCTACGAGCAGTACTTC. Translation gives CASSSGTGLYEQYF. The full variable domain, rest sourced from reference TRBV11-3 and TRBJ2-7, is EAGVVQSPRYKIIEKKQPVAFWCNPISGHNTLYWYLQNLGQGPELLIRYENEEAVDDSQLPKDRFSAERLKGVDSTLKIQPAELGDSAVYLCASSSGTGLYEQYFGPGTRLTVT.

This clone occurred a few times. The V call is TRBV6-5, the J call TRBJ2-7; 10 bases are a match to TRBD2. This CDR3 is built from 15 residues. Germline CDR1 is MNHEY and CDR2 is SVGAGI. The V and J ends lost 2 bases and 4 bases, in that order; junction bases with no gene match: 5. CDR3: CASSYASGSQYEQYF. In nucleotides, the CDR3 is TGTGCCAGCAGTTACGCTAGCGGGAGCCAATACGAGCAGTACTTC.

Written as DNA, the CDR3 is TGTGCCAGCAGCCAATGGGGACAGGGGGGTTCACCCCTCCACTTT. Translating it yields CASSQWGQGGSPLHF. The chain combines TRBV16 with TRBJ1-6, with 11 bases lining up with TRBD1. The CDR3 spans 15 residues. With 1 base clipped from V and 9 bases from J, the junction kept 2 bases outside the gene matches. Germline CDR1 and CDR2: KGHSY and FQNENV.

V and J are TRBV6-1 and TRBJ2-2; 11 positions agree with TRBD2. Looked up from germline, CDR1 is MNHNS and CDR2 is SASEGT. Unmatched junction bases numbered 14, after V lost 3 bases and J lost 2 bases. The CDR3 runs 20 residues. The CDR3, as DNA: TGTGCCAGCAGTGACAAGACAGCTTCACTAGCGGGGGTTAACACCGGGGAGCTGTTTTTT. Protein: CASSDKTASLAGVNTGELFF.